The 9 T cell receptor beta chains in this list originate from one sample, sequenced in a study of brain T cells in children with intractable seizures. Only in-frame clones appear in the TCRdb table, and some are missing; sequencing was by immunoSEQ multiplex PCR. Of 95,000 to 120,000 clones in the sample, roughly 94% were seen once. The sequences come from peripheral blood, collected at surgery. The receptors shown here come from a boy in the first two years of life with hemimegalencephaly and intractable seizures.

The rearrangement joins TRBV7-9 to TRBJ2-1; D might be TRBD2 (6 bases). The CDR3 spans 12 residues. With 6 bases removed from V and 3 bases from J, the gap between germline ends came to 6 bases. CDR1 SEHNR and CDR2 FQNEAQ come from the germline V gene (reference sequence). CDR3 region: CASRTSYNEQFF. CDR3 nucleotides: TGTGCCAGCAGGACTAGCTACAATGAGCAGTTCTTC.

The gene calls are TRBV7-3 and TRBJ2-1; 9 bases fit TRBD2. CDR1 and CDR2 (germline): SGHTA, FQGTGA. V lost 4 bases and J lost 5; bases outside the gene matches: 21. The CDR3 is 20 residues long. The CDR3 coding sequence is TGTGCCAGCAGCTCTCTACCGGGACTAGCAATTCGAGTTGTCGACAATGAGCAGTTCTTC. Its protein product is CASSSLPGLAIRVVDNEQFF.

The chain has TRBV10-1 and TRBJ2-2; D is ambiguous. There are 14 residues in the CDR3. V lost 3 bases and J lost 4, with 9 bases in between. Germline assignment: CDR1 WNHNN and CDR2 SYGVQD (reference sequence). CDR3: CASSEGPGTGELFF. The CDR3 nucleotides are TGCGCCAGCAGTGAAGGCCCCGGCACCGGGGAGCTGTTTTTT.

Note on this clone: Other DNA sequences of this sample code for an identical CDR3. This chain joins TRBV12-3 or TRBV12-4 and TRBJ2-5; possible D gene TRBD1, 6 bases. CDR3 length: 13 residues. Trimming stripped 2 bases from V and 2 bases from J, with 6 bases between. CDR3 residues: CASSLRGQETQYF. The CDR3 DNA sequence: TGTGCCAGCAGTTTAAGGGGGCAAGAGACCCAGTACTTC.

This chain joins TRBV2 and TRBJ1-2; 7 positions agree with TRBD1. This CDR3 has 12 amino acids. Trimming at V came to 7 bases and at J to 4 bases, leaving 3 bases not matched to a gene. Per the germline V gene, CDR1 is SNHLY and CDR2 is FYNNEI. The CDR3 is CASTRDSYGYTF. The CDR3 DNA sequence: TGTGCCAGCACTAGGGACAGCTATGGCTACACCTTC.

CDR3 residues: CASSFPPSTGPRTGELFF. DNA of the CDR3: TGTGCCAGCAGTTTCCCCCCCTCGACAGGCCCGAGGACCGGGGAGCTGTTTTTT. V gene TRBV28 combines with J gene TRBJ2-2; D might be TRBD1 (6 bases). Per germline, CDR1 MDHEN and CDR2 SYDVKM. The V gene lost 3 bases and the J gene lost 5 bases, with 22 bases spanning the gap. The CDR3 is made up of 18 amino acids.

J is TRBJ2-7 and V is TRBV6-4; 9 positions agree with TRBD1. V was clipped by 5 bases and J by 3 bases; unmatched bases: 5. Germline loops: CDR1 MRHNA, CDR2 SNTAGT. The CDR3 consists of 14 residues. CDR3 nucleotide sequence: TGTGCCAGCAGTCCTGACAGGGGGAACTACGAGCAGTACTTC. This encodes CASSPDRGNYEQYF.

This chain links TRBV5-1 with TRBJ1-4, with 12 bases identical to TRBD1. Germline V gene lookup returns CDR1 SGHRS and CDR2 YFSETQ. The ends lost 4 bases at V and 11 bases at J; junction bases unmatched: 6. The CDR3 spans 14 residues. CDR3 nucleotides: TGCGCCAGCAGCGCGGGACAGGGGGCCGGGAAACTGTTTTTT. It encodes CASSAGQGAGKLFF.

This chain joins TRBV7-9 and TRBJ2-7, with 14 bases fitting TRBD2. Germline V gives CDR1 SEHNR, CDR2 FQNEAQ (reference sequence). With V trimmed by 5 bases and J by 7 bases, 4 bases remained unmatched. The CDR3 extends over 14 amino acids. CDR3 bases: TGTGCCAGCAGCGTGGGACTAGCGGGAGCTGAGCAGTACTTC. This gives the protein CASSVGLAGAEQYF. The full variable domain, its missing parts supplied by reference TRBV7-9 and TRBJ2-7, is DTGVSQNPRHKITKRGQNVTFRCDPISEHNRLYWYRQTLGQGPEFLTYFQNEAQLEKSRLLSDRFSAERPKGSFSTLEIQRTEQGDSAMYLCASSVGLAGAEQYFGPGTRLTVT.